The next 14 T cell receptor beta chains were all read from a single sample in a study of blood T cells in healthy people across ages. With a J-beta primer mix and a sample-barcoded 5' primer, a second PCR ran about 7 to 12 cycles. MiXCR was run by TCRdb on the 5' RACE reads, yielding one entry per CDR3 protein. The sample lists roughly 700,000 distinct CDR3 sequences; roughly 25% were seen once. This sample also belongs to another study, concerning T cells of mothers and their children.

The sequencing input was blood. All receptors come from a boy aged 10-17 years in good health.

The chain combines TRBV5-4 with TRBJ2-3; D perhaps matches TRBD2 (6 bases). The V gene lost 4 bases and the J gene lost 0 bases, with 15 bases spanning the gap. From germline, CDR1 is SGHNT and CDR2 YYREEE (reference sequence). The CDR3 consists of 16 residues. CDR3 DNA: TGTGCCAGCAGCCCGGGGTTTCGGGGGAGCACAGATACGCAGTATTTT. Protein: CASSPGFRGSTDTQYF. The full variable domain, rest sourced from reference TRBV5-4 and TRBJ2-3, is ETGVTQSPTHLIKTRGQQVTLRCSSQSGHNTVSWYQQALGQGPQFIFQYYREEENGRGNFPPRFSGLQFPNYSSELNVNALELDDSALYLCASSPGFRGSTDTQYFGPGTRLTVL.

The chain combines TRBV27 with TRBJ1-3; D possibly corresponds to TRBD1 (6 bases). The CDR3 extends over 15 amino acids. The germline gives CDR1 MNHEY, CDR2 SMNVEV (reference sequence). Deletions cut 5 bases from V and 3 bases from J, with 14 bases between. CDR3 residues: CASSPGGQYGNTIYF. Here the CDR3 DNA reads TGTGCCAGCAGTCCTGGGGGGCAGTATGGAAACACCATATATTTT.

The chain links TRBV10-3 to TRBJ1-1, with D maybe TRBD1 (5 bases). Germline-derived CDR1 and CDR2 are ENHRY and SYGVKD. The CDR3 has 12 residues. V was pared by 5 bases and J by 6 bases, with 10 bases between. For the CDR3, the DNA is TGTGCCATCAGTACAGGTAGCTCTGAAGCTTTCTTT. It is translated as CAISTGSSEAFF.

The chain couples TRBV18 to TRBJ2-4; D possibly uses TRBD1 or TRBD2 (5 bases each). CDR1 and CDR2 from the germline V gene are KGHSH and LQKENI. This CDR3 spans 15 amino acids. With 6 bases removed from V and 10 bases from J, the gap between germline ends came to 22 bases. For the CDR3, the DNA is TGTGCCAGCTCCACACCGGGACCCCCCGAAGGGATTCAGTACTTC. This gives the protein CASSTPGPPEGIQYF.

This clonotype was found a few times. The chain recombines TRBV6-2 or TRBV6-3 with TRBJ2-1, with D perhaps being TRBD1 or TRBD2 (6 bases each). Germline CDR1 and CDR2: MNHEY and SVGEGT. V was cut by 2 bases and J by 9 bases, with 11 bases left in between. The CDR3 sequence is 13 residues long. The CDR3 DNA sequence: TGTGCCAGCAGTTACCGGGGGCCGGGTGAGCAGTTCTTC. Translating gives CASSYRGPGEQFF.

This chain uses TRBV12-5 with TRBJ2-3; a weak D match, TRBD2 (5 bases). The germline V gene encodes CDR1 LGHNT and CDR2 FRNRAP. This CDR3 is 18 amino acids long. Trimming removed 1 base at V and 2 bases at J, with 19 bases between. DNA of the CDR3: TGTGCTAGTGGTTTGGGAGGGAAATCCATCGACCTCACAGATACGCAGTATTTT. Translation: CASGLGGKSIDLTDTQYF.

V is TRBV20-1 and J is TRBJ2-1, with 11 bases identical to TRBD2. The junction had 7 bases not matched to a gene; V was cut back by 3 bases and J by 0 bases. The CDR3 length is 17 residues. Germline-derived CDR1 and CDR2 are DFQATT and SNEGSKA (reference sequence). The CDR3 loop is CSARGLAEGSSYNEQFF. The CDR3 coding sequence is TGCAGTGCTAGGGGACTAGCGGAGGGGAGCTCCTACAATGAGCAGTTCTTC.

The chain employs TRBV7-9 and TRBJ2-3; D gene unclear. The CDR3 sequence is 13 residues long. Trimming shortened V by 5 bases and J by 2 bases, and 8 bases separated the two germline ends. Germline CDR1 and CDR2: SEHNR and FQNEAQ (reference sequence). Here the CDR3 DNA reads TGTGCCAGCAGCCGAGAACCCACAGATACGCAGTATTTT. As protein: CASSREPTDTQYF.

This clonotype showed up many times. The chain couples TRBV12-3 or TRBV12-4 to TRBJ2-5; a possible D gene is TRBD2 (7 bases). The CDR3 covers 13 residues. V was pared by 6 bases and J by 4 bases, with 12 bases between. As DNA, the CDR3 is TGTGCCAGCAGCGGGGGGCGAGCAGAGACCCAGTACTTC. Protein product: CASSGGRAETQYF.

This clonotype was seen many times. CDR3: CASSLADSGGNTIYF. The DNA of the CDR3 is TGCGCCAGCAGCTTGGCCGATTCAGGCGGAAACACCATATATTTT. The V call is TRBV5-1, the J call TRBJ1-3; the D is unclear. The CDR3 has 15 amino acids. Germline V gene sequence: CDR1 SGHRS, CDR2 YFSETQ. V shed 0 bases and J shed 4 bases, with 11 bases lying between them.

The chain links TRBV15 to TRBJ2-2; D gene ambiguous. V lost 0 bases, J lost 1 base, and 6 bases lay in between. In germline, CDR1 is LNHNV, CDR2 YYDKDF (reference sequence). This CDR3 spans 15 amino acids. CDR3 sequence (DNA): TGTGCCACCAGCAGAGATAGGATGAACACCGGGGAGCTGTTTTTT. Residues: CATSRDRMNTGELFF.

The chain has TRBV20-1 and TRBJ2-1; D remains ambiguous. The CDR3 is 11 residues long. Trimming stripped 1 base from V and 14 bases from J, with 12 bases between. CDR1 DFQATT and CDR2 SNEGSKA come from the germline V gene (reference sequence). As DNA, the CDR3 is TGCAGTGCTAGAGGTGGGATGAGCGAGTTCTTC. Translated: CSARGGMSEFF.

This rearrangement joins TRBV5-5 to TRBJ2-6; D uncertain. The V end lost 0 bases, the J end lost 2 bases, and 9 bases lay between the germline ends. The CDR3 is 16 amino acids. Germline lookup yields CDR1 SGHKS and CDR2 YYEKEE (reference sequence). This chain's CDR3 is CASSLAYGAGANVLTF. The CDR3 DNA is TGTGCCAGCAGCTTGGCCTATGGGGCTGGGGCCAACGTCCTGACTTTC.

The rearrangement uses TRBV21-1 and TRBJ2-7; whether TRBD1, the table's D call, matches the DNA was not checked. TRBV21-1 is listed as a pseudogene. This CDR3 has 17 amino acids. CDR3 amino acids: CASSKSRTWDSYYEQYF. CDR3 sequence (DNA): TGTGCCAGCAGCAAGTCTCGGACATGGGACTCCTACTACGAGCAGTACTTC.